Following are 16 T cell receptor beta chains from one sample sequenced in a study of shared clonotypes between healthy human individuals. Produced via immunoSEQ multiplex PCR; TCRdb's table is partial and in-frame only. In the table there are under 750,000 clones, 72% of which are singletons. The specimen was memory CD4+ T cells sorted from blood. This sample's subset: CD45RA-negative fraction. The origin of the receptors is a woman in her thirties in good health.

The chain recombines TRBV5-1 with TRBJ1-2, with TRBD1 as a possible D gene (5 bases). The V and J ends lost 4 bases and 0 bases respectively, with 10 bases between them. This CDR3 contains 14 residues. CDR1 is SGHRS and CDR2 is YFSETQ in the germline V gene. In DNA form, the CDR3 reads TGCGCCAGCAGCCAACAGGAAGCTAACTATGGCTACACCTTC. Protein: CASSQQEANYGYTF.

In its sample, this clone was seen a few times. The chain couples TRBV2 to TRBJ2-1; 10 bases line up with TRBD2. This CDR3 spans 15 amino acids. The germline V gene has CDR1 SNHLY and CDR2 FYNNEI. With V trimmed by 6 bases and J by 5 bases, 7 bases remained unmatched. The CDR3 coding sequence is TGTGCCAGCAGGCCTCGGACTAGCGGAAACAATGAGCAGTTCTTC. Residues: CASRPRTSGNNEQFF.

The J gene is TRBJ1-2, the V gene TRBV28; 12 bases match TRBD1. The V segment lost 8 bases and the J segment 5 bases; nucleotides outside the gene matches: 6. CDR1 and CDR2 (germline): MDHEN, SYDVKM. The CDR3 consists of 14 residues. CDR3 sequence reads: CASLPGQGAYGYTF. DNA for the CDR3: TGTGCCAGCTTGCCGGGACAGGGGGCGTATGGCTACACCTTC.

Worth noting for this clone: The junction does not match germline at one end; this may be a read error. The chain links TRBV5-4 to TRBJ1-4, with unresolved D. The germline V gene has CDR1 SGHNT and CDR2 YYREEE (reference sequence). The CDR3 runs 13 residues. The CDR3: CASSLERASLLFF. The CDR3 DNA reads TGTGCCAGCAGTTTGGAAAGGGCTTCCTTACTGTTTTTT.

This chain joins TRBV27 and TRBJ2-5, with D possibly TRBD1 on 6 matching bases. Germline V lookup: CDR1 MNHEY, CDR2 SMNVEV (reference sequence). Trimming took 2 bases from V and 1 from J, leaving 8 bases between them. This CDR3 contains 14 residues. In DNA form, the CDR3 reads TGTGCCAGCAGTTTACTGGGGGCCCAAGAGACCCAGTACTTC. As protein: CASSLLGAQETQYF.

This clone showed up just a few times. The CDR3 nucleotides are TGTGCCAGCAGTGACGCATTGGGGGGTCAGCCCCAGCATTTT. This encodes CASSDALGGQPQHF. The chain employs TRBV25-1 and TRBJ1-5; D might be TRBD1 (5 bases). The germline CDR1 and CDR2 sequences are MGHDK and SYGVNS. Deletions cut 3 bases from V and 6 bases from J, with 12 bases between. The CDR3 runs 14 residues.

This sequence joins TRBV20-1 and TRBJ2-1; TRBD2 might be the D (5 bases). This CDR3 region has 11 residues. Per the germline V gene, CDR1 is DFQATT and CDR2 is SNEGSKA (reference sequence). For the CDR3, the DNA is TGCAGCCTGGTAGCGCACAATGAGCAGTTCTTC. Protein product: CSLVAHNEQFF.

The rearrangement joins TRBV6-5 to TRBJ2-7, with 8 bases lining up with TRBD1. The junction had 6 bases not matched to a gene; V was cut back by 0 bases and J by 2 bases. This CDR3 contains 16 residues. Looked up from germline, CDR1 is MNHEY and CDR2 is SVGAGI. The CDR3 sequence: CASSYSRTGLTYEQYF. The CDR3 DNA is TGTGCCAGCAGTTACTCGAGGACAGGGTTAACCTACGAGCAGTACTTC.

The gene calls are TRBV7-3 and TRBJ2-2; 10 bases are shared with TRBD2. Germline V lookup: CDR1 SGHTA, CDR2 FQGTGA. V shed 1 base, J shed 1 base, and the junction held 6 bases outside the gene matches. This CDR3 region has 18 residues. The CDR3 sequence: CASSLNGLAGVNTGELFF. CDR3 sequence (DNA): TGTGCCAGCAGCTTAAACGGGCTAGCGGGAGTGAACACCGGGGAGCTGTTTTTT. The variable domain in full, with the rest retrieved from reference TRBV7-3 and TRBJ2-2, is GAGVSQTPSNKVTEKGKYVELRCDPISGHTALYWYRQSLGQGPEFLIYFQGTGAADDSGLPNDRFFAVRPEGSVSTLKIQRTERGDSAVYLCASSLNGLAGVNTGELFFGEGSRLTVL.

The chain joins TRBV10-2 to TRBJ2-5; 8 bases fit TRBD1. The J segment lost 4 bases and the V segment lost 8 bases, leaving 9 bases of the junction unmatched. Germline V gene sequence: CDR1 WSHSY, CDR2 SAAADI. The CDR3 is made up of 14 amino acids. CDR3 nucleotide sequence: TGCGCCAGCGGGGACAGGTTCCGGGCAGAGACCCAGTACTTC. Translating gives CASGDRFRAETQYF.

This chain uses TRBV6-5 with TRBJ1-5; D is uncertain. CDR3 length: 14 amino acids. The V and J ends lost 5 bases and 4 bases respectively, with 12 bases between them. Looked up from germline, CDR1 is MNHEY and CDR2 is SVGAGI. CDR3 sequence: CASSPATSNQPQHF. The CDR3 coding sequence is TGTGCCAGCAGTCCAGCGACCAGTAATCAGCCCCAGCATTTT.

The chain employs TRBV7-8 and TRBJ2-2; 7 bases agree with TRBD2. The CDR3 has 16 amino acids. V was clipped by 4 bases and J by 2 bases; unmatched bases: 7. CDR1 and CDR2 from the germline V gene are SGHVS and FQNEAQ. The CDR3 region is CASSSVAGANTGELFF. The CDR3 DNA is TGTGCCAGCAGCTCCGTGGCGGGAGCAAACACCGGGGAGCTGTTTTTT.

The J gene is TRBJ2-2, the V gene TRBV29-1; unclear D gene. With 5 bases removed from V and 6 bases from J, the gap between germline ends came to 13 bases. Germline CDR1 reads SQVTM; CDR2 reads ANQGSEA. This CDR3 spans 13 amino acids. CDR3 in DNA: TGCAGCGTTAAGGACCGGGCTGCCGGGGAGCTGTTTTTT. Amino acids: CSVKDRAAGELFF.

The rearrangement uses TRBV1 and TRBJ1-5. TRBV1 corresponds to a pseudogene. There are 14 residues in the CDR3. This CDR3 reads CTSSFVNSNQPQHF. CDR3 bases: TGCACCAGCAGCTTCGTCAACTCCAATCAGCCCCAGCATTTT.

The table lists this clone with a count of one. This chain connects TRBV19 to TRBJ2-7, with 10 bases that match TRBD1. Looked up from germline, CDR1 is LNHDA and CDR2 is SQIVND (reference sequence). Trimming cost V 5 bases and J 2 bases; bases outside gene matches: 6. This CDR3 region has 15 residues. Here the CDR3 reads CASSVSGTGAYEQYF. The CDR3 nucleotides read TGTGCCAGTAGTGTCTCCGGGACAGGGGCCTACGAGCAGTACTTC. Full variable domain (rest looked up from reference TRBV19 and TRBJ2-7): DGGITQSPKYLFRKEGQNVTLSCEQNLNHDAMYWYRQDPGQGLRLIYYSQIVNDFQKGDIAEGYSVSREKKESFPLTVTSAQKNPTAFYLCASSVSGTGAYEQYFGPGTRLTVT.

The chain has TRBV5-4 and TRBJ2-3, with TRBD2 matching 7 bases. CDR3 length equals 17 residues. Trimming removed 2 bases from V and 3 bases from J; junction bases left unmatched: 12. Germline assignment: CDR1 SGHNT and CDR2 YYREEE (reference sequence). The CDR3 here is CASSFPGKRGGTDTQYF. CDR3 coding DNA: TGTGCCAGCAGCTTCCCCGGAAAGCGGGGCGGGACAGATACGCAGTATTTT. The whole variable domain, filled in from reference TRBV5-4 and TRBJ2-3, reads ETGVTQSPTHLIKTRGQQVTLRCSSQSGHNTVSWYQQALGQGPQFIFQYYREEENGRGNFPPRFSGLQFPNYSSELNVNALELDDSALYLCASSFPGKRGGTDTQYFGPGTRLTVL.